Below are 23 T cell receptor beta chains sequenced from a single sample in a study of blood T cells in healthy people across ages. Together with a sample-barcoded 5' primer, a J-beta primer mix was included in a second PCR lasting about 7 to 12 cycles. TCRdb re-analysed the 5' RACE reads in MiXCR, keeping a single row per CDR3 protein. The repertoire holds over 1,300,000 distinct CDR3 sequences, with around 59% as singletons. The sequencing sample was made of blood. The receptors were gathered from a man between 18 and 29 years old in good health.

In its sample, this clonotype was seen once. V is TRBV4-2 and J is TRBJ2-3, with 7 bases aligning to TRBD2. Trimming cost V 0 bases and J 9 bases; bases outside gene matches: 6. Germline CDR1 reads LGHNA; CDR2 reads YNFKEQ. CDR3 length: 14 residues. The CDR3 DNA is TGTGCCAGCAGCCAAGACCTGAGGACTAGAACGCAGTATTTT. Residues: CASSQDLRTRTQYF.

The chain combines TRBV29-1 with TRBJ2-7; D possibly corresponds to TRBD1 (6 bases). The DNA end is more similar to TRBJ2-5, so the J call may be wrong. Germline V gene lookup returns CDR1 SQVTM and CDR2 ANQGSEA. The CDR3 runs to 14 residues. In nucleotides, the CDR3 is TGCAGCGTTGACAGGGCACAGGGTCAGGAGACCCAGTACTTC. Protein product: CSVDRAQGQETQYF.

The rearrangement uses TRBV20-1 and TRBJ2-1, with 13 bases that match TRBD2. Trimming cost V 5 bases and J 8 bases; bases outside gene matches: 9. From germline, CDR1 is DFQATT and CDR2 SNEGSKA (reference sequence). This CDR3 spans 15 amino acids. The CDR3 protein is CSALRLAGGLYEQFF. The CDR3 DNA reads TGCAGTGCTCTCAGACTAGCGGGGGGCCTTTATGAGCAGTTCTTC.

The J gene is TRBJ2-1, the V gene TRBV10-3; no clear D. The germline V gene has CDR1 ENHRY and CDR2 SYGVKD. V lost 3 bases and J lost 4, with 4 bases in between. The CDR3 has 12 amino acids. The CDR3: CAISDQYNEQFF. CDR3 nucleotides: TGTGCCATCAGTGATCAGTACAATGAGCAGTTCTTC.

This sequence joins TRBV2 and TRBJ2-1; D remains unclear. In germline, CDR1 is SNHLY, CDR2 FYNNEI. V was cut by 3 bases and J by 5 bases, with 14 bases left in between. CDR3 length equals 15 residues. The CDR3 sequence: CASSDQANVNNEQFF. CDR3 sequence (DNA): TGTGCCAGCAGTGATCAGGCAAACGTTAACAATGAGCAGTTCTTC.

The chain combines TRBV5-1 with TRBJ1-2; D is ambiguous. The CDR3 sequence is 17 residues long. V lost 0 bases, J lost 0 bases, and 15 bases lay in between. CDR1 and CDR2 from the germline V gene are SGHRS and YFSETQ. DNA for the CDR3: TGCGCCAGCAGCTTGGTTTTAAGTGGCAGAGCTAACTATGGCTACACCTTC. Translating gives CASSLVLSGRANYGYTF. The variable domain in full, with the rest retrieved from reference TRBV5-1 and TRBJ1-2, is KAGVTQTPRYLIKTRGQQVTLSCSPISGHRSVSWYQQTPGQGLQFLFEYFSETQRNKGNFPGRFSGRQFSNSRSEMNVSTLELGDSALYLCASSLVLSGRANYGYTFGSGTRLTVV.

CDR3: CASSHDREVAGYTF. In DNA, the CDR3 is TGTGCCAGCTCGCATGACAGGGAGGTGGCTGGCTACACCTTC. The gene calls are TRBV18 and TRBJ1-2; TRBD1 agrees at 7 bases. The germline V gene encodes CDR1 KGHSH and CDR2 LQKENI. V dropped 6 bases and J dropped 7; count of bases not matched to a gene: 11. This CDR3 region has 14 residues.

The rearrangement links TRBV21-1 to TRBJ1-1. TRBV21-1 is termed a pseudogene. The CDR3 is 18 residues long. CDR3 in amino acids: CASSKGRPYRLMNTEAFF. CDR3 in DNA: TGTGCCAGCAGCAAAGGGCGTCCATATCGTTTGATGAACACTGAAGCTTTCTTT.

This rearrangement joins TRBV7-9 to TRBJ2-3; 10 nucleotides align to TRBD1. CDR3 length: 18 residues. Trimming took 5 bases from V and 0 from J; bases not matched to a gene: 11. Germline values: CDR1 SEHNR, CDR2 FQNEAQ (reference sequence). The CDR3 loop reads CASSILRDRGRSTDTQYF. For the CDR3, the DNA is TGTGCCAGCAGCATACTCCGGGACAGGGGTCGAAGCACAGATACGCAGTATTTT.

This clonotype was detected only once. The J gene is TRBJ2-5, the V gene TRBV12-3 or TRBV12-4, with 12 positions matching TRBD1. CDR3 length equals 14 residues. V shed 3 bases, J shed 13 bases, and the junction held 9 bases outside the gene matches. CDR3 sequence (DNA): TGTGCCAGCAGTTTTAGGGGACAGGGGGCTCCAAGGTACTTC. Translation: CASSFRGQGAPRYF.

The rearrangement uses TRBV21-1 and TRBJ2-1; the table assigns TRBD1, which was not confirmed against the DNA. TRBV21-1 is reported as a pseudogene. This CDR3 region has 14 residues. The CDR3 loop reads CASCLGSRLNEQFF. CDR3 coding DNA: TGTGCCAGCTGCCTGGGGAGCCGTCTAAATGAGCAGTTCTTC.

The CDR3 DNA reads as TGTGCCACCCATGCTGGGGACGGTTCCTATAATTCACCCCTCCACTTT. Translating gives CATHAGDGSYNSPLHF. The V gene is TRBV10-3, the J gene TRBJ1-6; tentative D call: TRBD1 (5 bases). Germline assignment: CDR1 ENHRY and CDR2 SYGVKD. The CDR3 extends over 16 amino acids. V lost 10 bases and J 1 base, leaving 17 bases between the germline ends.

The chain links TRBV12-3 or TRBV12-4 to TRBJ1-2, with D possibly TRBD1 on 6 matching bases. The CDR3 covers 15 residues. The V end was cut by 7 bases, the J end by 2 bases, with 17 bases between. CDR3 DNA sequence: TGTGCCAGCAAGTCCACCGGGACAACCAACTATGGCTACACCTTC. Protein product: CASKSTGTTNYGYTF.

V usage is TRBV20-1 and J usage is TRBJ1-2; D unresolved. Trimming took 6 bases from V and 3 from J, leaving 11 bases between them. Germline CDR1 and CDR2: DFQATT and SNEGSKA (reference sequence). The CDR3 length is 12 residues. CDR3 nucleotide sequence: TGCAGTGCCCCGATACAGTACTATGGCTACACCTTC. Its translation: CSAPIQYYGYTF.

The chain couples TRBV27 to TRBJ2-7, with D perhaps matching TRBD1 (5 bases). The V gene lost 3 bases and the J gene lost 2 bases, with 11 bases spanning the gap. Per the germline V gene, CDR1 is MNHEY and CDR2 is SMNVEV (reference sequence). The CDR3 covers 14 residues. CDR3 in amino acids: CASSFVDRAYEQYF. The CDR3 nucleotides read TGTGCCAGCAGTTTTGTCGACAGAGCCTACGAGCAGTACTTC.

J is TRBJ2-3 and V is TRBV20-1; D is unresolved. This CDR3 is built from 15 residues. Germline CDR1 and CDR2: DFQATT and SNEGSKA (reference sequence). V was clipped by 0 bases and J by 2 bases, with 12 bases between them. In DNA, the CDR3 is TGCAGTGCTAGAGATCGGAGCAGGTCCACAGATACGCAGTATTTT. Its protein product is CSARDRSRSTDTQYF.

The rearrangement uses TRBV12-3 or TRBV12-4 and TRBJ1-2; 9 bases are shared with TRBD1. The trim removed 3 bases at V and 3 bases at J, leaving 2 bases unmatched. This CDR3 region has 14 residues. This CDR3 is CASSLTGGDYGYTF. The CDR3 nucleotides are TGTGCCAGCAGTTTGACAGGGGGGGACTATGGCTACACCTTC.

The V call is TRBV7-9, the J call TRBJ2-3; unclear D gene. Per the germline V gene, CDR1 is SEHNR and CDR2 is FQNEAQ (reference sequence). V shed 5 bases and J shed 1 base, with 10 bases lying between them. The CDR3 runs 14 residues. The CDR3 sequence is CASSNHGGTDTQYF. CDR3 nucleotides: TGTGCCAGCAGCAATCATGGTGGCACAGATACGCAGTATTTT.

The genes are TRBV11-2 and TRBJ2-3; TRBD2 is a possible D gene (6 bases). The CDR3 spans 17 residues. V lost 5 bases, J lost 0 bases, and 18 bases lay in between. The V gene's germline CDR1 is SGHAT and CDR2 FQNNGV. In DNA, the CDR3 is TGTGCCAGCAGCCCCTGGGTTGGGGGAGGAAGCACAGATACGCAGTATTTT. This translates into CASSPWVGGGSTDTQYF.

This clonotype was detected a few times. The chain couples TRBV13 to TRBJ2-7; the D is unclear. Trimming stripped 5 bases from V and 2 bases from J, with 7 bases between. The CDR3 is 12 residues long. CDR1 and CDR2 (germline): PRHDT, FYEKMQ (reference sequence). This chain's CDR3 is CASSASTYEQYF. The CDR3 DNA reads TGTGCCAGCAGCGCTTCAACCTACGAGCAGTACTTC.

V is TRBV6-4 and J is TRBJ2-1, with D possibly matching TRBD1 (6 bases). V dropped 4 bases and J dropped 8 bases, with 15 bases sitting between them. Germline V gives CDR1 MRHNA, CDR2 SNTAGT. The CDR3 is 14 residues long. The CDR3 DNA sequence: TGTGCCAGCAGTGGGGGGCAGGGCACCGATGAGCAGTTCTTC. The encoded protein is CASSGGQGTDEQFF.

This chain joins TRBV5-1 and TRBJ2-7; TRBD2 agrees at 11 bases. With 2 bases clipped from V and 3 bases from J, the junction kept 10 bases outside the gene matches. The CDR3 has 17 residues. Germline CDR1 SGHRS, CDR2 YFSETQ. The CDR3 is CASSLRLAGLSHYEQYF. In nucleotides, the CDR3 is TGCGCCAGCAGCTTAAGACTAGCGGGACTTTCGCACTACGAGCAGTACTTC.

This clonotype was detected once. The chain has TRBV20-1 and TRBJ2-1; 8 bases line up with TRBD2. V lost 5 bases and J lost 7; bases outside the gene matches: 13. Looked up from germline, CDR1 is DFQATT and CDR2 is SNEGSKA (reference sequence). The length of the CDR3 is 15 residues. CDR3 bases: TGCAGTGCTGACTCGAGCGGGAGTGTGCCAAATGAGCAGTTCTTC. Amino acids: CSADSSGSVPNEQFF.